This T cell receptor (beta chain) was captured in a study of T cells after yellow fever vaccination. Looking at the study overall: Fractions of low cell number were prepared using SMART-Seq v4 Ultra Low Input. Study results and limitations: Detected again after the booster were most primary-vaccination clones, at approximately 95% CD4 and approximately 87% CD8. Compared with primary, the secondary response was weaker and peaked at day 5, not 15.

This clonotype was counted only a few times. Its antigen is still unknown. Template switching with 5'RACE generated the TCR cDNA and added a universal primer site and UMIs. Via MiXCR, TCRdb re-called the 5' RACE reads, giving one row per CDR3 protein. The sample includes about 160,000 distinct CDR3 sequences, approximately 6.7% of them seen just once. The CDR3 has 13 amino acids. Sequenced here: CD4+ T cells sorted from PBMCs, sampled 5 days after the first yellow fever vaccination. The sequence was collected from a man between 18 and 29 years old who received the YFV17D yellow fever vaccine. The chain links TRBV21-1 to TRBJ1-6. TRBV21-1 is listed as a pseudogene. Here the CDR3 DNA reads TGTGCCAGCAGCGCACAGAATAATTCACCCCTCCACTTT. This translates into CASSAQNNSPLHF.